This paragraph covers one T cell receptor (beta chain) sequence. Antigen specificity is unknown. There are 15 residues in the CDR3. Germline CDR1 is ENHRY and CDR2 is SYGVKD. V was trimmed by 2 bases and J by 4 bases, leaving 11 bases between them. TCRdb's table, derived via immunoSEQ multiplex PCR, lists solely in-frame clones and lacks some. The table shows about 120,000 clones, with roughly 92% occurring only once. The data were taken from a study of brain T cells in children with intractable seizures. Regarding the study as a whole: Viral specificity was inferred only from CDR3 similarity; HCMV serostatus was unknown.

This sequence was found in a boy younger than two with hemimegalencephaly and intractable seizures. The sequencing used peripheral blood, collected at surgery. The chain combines TRBV10-3 with TRBJ1-4; D is unresolved. CDR3 amino acids: CAISEMSGLNEKLFF. CDR3 DNA: TGTGCCATCAGTGAGATGTCCGGCCTTAATGAAAAACTGTTTTTT.